Following are 11 T cell receptor beta chains from one sample sequenced in a study of human T cells and chemical hapten exposure. As to time point: pre-sensitization, week 0. Treatment of the sample: therapeutic diphenylcyclopropenone sensitization with weekly scalp DPC. From the RACE reads, TCRdb called clonotypes with MiXCR, one entry per CDR3 protein. The table lists approximately 370,000 distinct CDR3 sequences, about 5% of them singletons. The sample here was whole blood, taken in connection with sensitization to the hapten diphenylcyclopropenone (DPC). All receptors come from a woman between 18 and 29 years old with alopecia areata. Some clones in this sample may be carry-over from other donors' samples.

This chain links TRBV5-1 with TRBJ1-1; D unresolved. V lost 3 bases, J lost 3 bases, and 9 bases lay in between. The CDR3 consists of 13 residues. The germline gives CDR1 SGHRS, CDR2 YFSETQ. This CDR3 is CASSSSSDTEAFF. The CDR3 DNA reads as TGCGCCAGCAGCTCGAGCAGTGACACTGAAGCTTTCTTT.

This clonotype has a count of ten or more. DNA for the CDR3: TGTGCCAGCAGTTCCGGGACAGGGAGTATGCGGTCACCCCTCCACTTT. This translates into CASSSGTGSMRSPLHF. The V call is TRBV12-3 or TRBV12-4, the J call TRBJ1-6; 9 positions agree with TRBD1. The junction had 11 bases not matched to a gene; V was cut back by 4 bases and J by 10 bases. This CDR3 spans 16 amino acids.

A few counts support this clonotype. This chain links TRBV5-1 with TRBJ1-5; D call uncertain. The CDR3 runs 14 residues. Germline CDR1 and CDR2: SGHRS and YFSETQ. V lost 0 bases and J lost 5, with 9 bases in between. The CDR3 DNA reads as TGCGCCAGCAGCTTGGATGCGGAGGATCAGCCCCAGCATTTT. Residues: CASSLDAEDQPQHF. Looking up the rest from reference TRBV5-1 and TRBJ1-5 gives the full variable domain: KAGVTQTPRYLIKTRGQQVTLSCSPISGHRSVSWYQQTPGQGLQFLFEYFSETQRNKGNFPGRFSGRQFSNSRSEMNVSTLELGDSALYLCASSLDAEDQPQHFGDGTRLSIL.

This clonotype was detected many times. The chain carries TRBV9 and TRBJ2-3; either TRBD1 or TRBD2 may supply D (5 bases each). CDR1 and CDR2 (germline): SGDLS, YYNGEE. The CDR3 is 13 amino acids. V dropped 3 bases and J dropped 0 bases, with 5 bases sitting between them. In nucleotides, the CDR3 is TGTGCCAGCAGCGGGGACAGCACAGATACGCAGTATTTT. This sequence encodes CASSGDSTDTQYF.

A word on this clonotype: This may come from a read error, since a much larger clone is one base off. The V call is TRBV6-1, the J call TRBJ2-3; the match to TRBD1 covers 9 bases. The germline V gene has CDR1 MNHNS and CDR2 SASEGT. This CDR3 contains 18 residues. The CDR3 sequence is CASSEAMGQGLFTYTQYF. The CDR3 DNA reads as TGTGCCAGCAGTGAAGCTATGGGACAGGGACTTTTCACATATACGCAGTATTTT.

V is TRBV1 and J is TRBJ2-3. TRBV1 is deemed a pseudogene. This CDR3 is built from 12 residues. CDR3 sequence reads: CTSSPFTDTQYF. As DNA, the CDR3 is TGCACCAGCAGCCCTTTCACAGATACGCAGTATTTT.

The table lists this clonotype with a few counts. V gene TRBV7-2 combines with J gene TRBJ2-2, with a possible D match to TRBD2 (5 bases). From germline, CDR1 is SGHTA and CDR2 FQGNSA. The V end was cut by 5 bases, the J end by 13 bases, with 20 bases between. The CDR3 consists of 14 residues. CDR3 loop: CASSPRQTRRSLFF. CDR3 bases: TGTGCCAGCAGCCCCAGGCAGACCCGGAGGTCGCTGTTTTTT.

There are a few counts of this clonotype. The chain has TRBV6-5 and TRBJ1-1; possible D gene TRBD1, 5 bases. The CDR3 covers 13 residues. Between the trimmed V and J ends, which lost 2 bases and 7 bases, there was a span of 11 bases. Germline lookup yields CDR1 MNHEY and CDR2 SVGAGI. CDR3 in DNA: TGTGCCAGCAGTTACGCGGGGGAGTTTGAAGCTTTCTTT. Translated: CASSYAGEFEAFF.

This clonotype has a count of ten or more. The chain is built from TRBV27 and TRBJ1-4, with 7 bases fitting TRBD1. J lost 8 bases, V lost 10 bases, and 10 bases had no gene match. The CDR3 length is 13 residues. Germline V gene sequence: CDR1 MNHEY, CDR2 SMNVEV (reference sequence). In nucleotides, the CDR3 is TGTGCCACCAGGACAGGCACTAGAGAAAAACTGTTTTTT. Translation: CATRTGTREKLFF.

The chain joins TRBV9 to TRBJ2-5; 14 bases agree with TRBD2. With 4 bases clipped from V and 1 base from J, the junction kept 3 bases outside the gene matches. Germline loops: CDR1 SGDLS, CDR2 YYNGEE. CDR3 length equals 16 residues. CDR3 sequence: CASSRGTSGGQETQYF. DNA of the CDR3: TGTGCCAGCAGCCGAGGGACTAGCGGGGGCCAAGAGACCCAGTACTTC. The full variable domain, in which reference TRBV9 and TRBJ2-5 provide the parts outside the CDR3, is DSGVTQTPKHLITATGQRVTLRCSPRSGDLSVYWYQQSLDQGLQFLIQYYNGEERAKGNILERFSAQQFPDLHSELNLSSLELGDSALYFCASSRGTSGGQETQYFGPGTRLLVL.

This clonotype came up many times. The rearrangement joins TRBV27 to TRBJ1-6; the D is unclear. The CDR3 is made up of 13 amino acids. The V and J ends lost 4 bases and 12 bases respectively, with 13 bases between them. Germline-derived CDR1 and CDR2 are MNHEY and SMNVEV (reference sequence). CDR3 in amino acids: CASSYDAPGPLHF. The DNA of the CDR3 is TGTGCCAGCAGTTACGACGCCCCGGGACCCCTCCACTTT.